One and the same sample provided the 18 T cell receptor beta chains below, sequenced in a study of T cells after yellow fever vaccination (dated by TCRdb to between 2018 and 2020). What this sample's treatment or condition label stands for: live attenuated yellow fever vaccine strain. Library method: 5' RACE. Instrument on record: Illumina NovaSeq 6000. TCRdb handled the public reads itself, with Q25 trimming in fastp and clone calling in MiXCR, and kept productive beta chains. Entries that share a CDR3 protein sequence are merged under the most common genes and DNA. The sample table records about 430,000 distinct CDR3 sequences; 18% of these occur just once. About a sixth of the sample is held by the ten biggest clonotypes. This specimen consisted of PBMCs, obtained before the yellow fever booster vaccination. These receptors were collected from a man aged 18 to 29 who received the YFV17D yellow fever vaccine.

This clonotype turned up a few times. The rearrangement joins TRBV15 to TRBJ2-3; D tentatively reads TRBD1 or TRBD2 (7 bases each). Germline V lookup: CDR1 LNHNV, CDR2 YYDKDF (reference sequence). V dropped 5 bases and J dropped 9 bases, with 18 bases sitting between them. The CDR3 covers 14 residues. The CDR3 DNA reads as TGTGCCACCAGCGGGGGGGGAGACAGGGACACGCAGTATTTT. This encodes CATSGGGDRDTQYF.

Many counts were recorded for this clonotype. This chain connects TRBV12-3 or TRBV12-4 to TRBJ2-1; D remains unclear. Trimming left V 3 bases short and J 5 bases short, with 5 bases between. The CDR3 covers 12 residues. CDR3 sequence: CASSFEDNEQFF. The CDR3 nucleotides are TGTGCCAGCAGTTTTGAGGACAATGAGCAGTTCTTC.

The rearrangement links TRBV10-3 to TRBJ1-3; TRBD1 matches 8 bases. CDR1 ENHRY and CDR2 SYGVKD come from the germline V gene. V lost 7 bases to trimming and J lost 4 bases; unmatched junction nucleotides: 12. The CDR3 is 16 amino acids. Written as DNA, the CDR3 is TGTGCCATCACGGAACCGGGACAGGAGTCAGGAAACACCATATATTTT. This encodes CAITEPGQESGNTIYF.

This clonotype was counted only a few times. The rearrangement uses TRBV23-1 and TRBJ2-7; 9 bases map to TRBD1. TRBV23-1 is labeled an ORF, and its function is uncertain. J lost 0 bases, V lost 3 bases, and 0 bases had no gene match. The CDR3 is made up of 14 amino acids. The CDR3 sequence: CASSQDRGSYEQYV. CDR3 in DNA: TGCGCCAGCAGTCAGGACAGGGGCTCCTACGAGCAGTACGTC.

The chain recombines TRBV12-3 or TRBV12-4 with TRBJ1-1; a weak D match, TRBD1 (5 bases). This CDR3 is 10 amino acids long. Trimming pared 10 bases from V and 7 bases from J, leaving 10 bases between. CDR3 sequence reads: CATQRGEAFF. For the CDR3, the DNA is TGTGCCACCCAAAGGGGTGAAGCTTTCTTT.

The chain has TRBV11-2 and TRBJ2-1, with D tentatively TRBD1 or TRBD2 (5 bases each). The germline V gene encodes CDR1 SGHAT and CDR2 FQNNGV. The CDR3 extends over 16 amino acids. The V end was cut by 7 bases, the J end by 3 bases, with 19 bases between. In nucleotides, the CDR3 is TGTGCCAGCACCTTCCTGAGGGGCAGAAACTACAATGAGCAGTTCTTC. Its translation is CASTFLRGRNYNEQFF.

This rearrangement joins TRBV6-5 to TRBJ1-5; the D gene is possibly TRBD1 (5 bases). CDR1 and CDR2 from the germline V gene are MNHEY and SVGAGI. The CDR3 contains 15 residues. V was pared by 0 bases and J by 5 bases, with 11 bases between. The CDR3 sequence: CASSYSGVGDQPQHF. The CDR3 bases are TGTGCCAGCAGTTACTCGGGGGTTGGGGATCAGCCCCAGCATTTT.

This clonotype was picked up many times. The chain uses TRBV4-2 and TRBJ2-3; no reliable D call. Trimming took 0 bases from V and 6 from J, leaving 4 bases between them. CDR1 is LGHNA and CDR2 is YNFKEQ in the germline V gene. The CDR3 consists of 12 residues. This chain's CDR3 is CASSQDRDTQYF. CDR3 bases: TGTGCCAGCAGCCAAGATCGGGATACGCAGTATTTT.

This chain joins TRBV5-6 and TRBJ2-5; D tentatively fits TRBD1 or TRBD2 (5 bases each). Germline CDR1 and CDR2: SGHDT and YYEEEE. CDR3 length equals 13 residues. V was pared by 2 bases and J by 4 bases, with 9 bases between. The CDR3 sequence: CASSFSGTETQYF. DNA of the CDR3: TGTGCCAGCAGCTTTTCGGGGACAGAGACCCAGTACTTC. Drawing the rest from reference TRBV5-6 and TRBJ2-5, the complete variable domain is DAGVTQSPTHLIKTRGQQVTLRCSPKSGHDTVSWYQQALGQGPQFIFQYYEEEERQRGNFPDRFSGHQFPNYSSELNVNALLLGDSALYLCASSFSGTETQYFGPGTRLLVL.

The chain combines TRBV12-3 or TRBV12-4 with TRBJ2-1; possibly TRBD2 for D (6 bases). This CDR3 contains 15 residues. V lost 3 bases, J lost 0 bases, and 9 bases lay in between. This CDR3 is CASSFRESSYNEQFF. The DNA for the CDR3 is TGTGCCAGCAGTTTTCGGGAGAGCTCCTACAATGAGCAGTTCTTC.

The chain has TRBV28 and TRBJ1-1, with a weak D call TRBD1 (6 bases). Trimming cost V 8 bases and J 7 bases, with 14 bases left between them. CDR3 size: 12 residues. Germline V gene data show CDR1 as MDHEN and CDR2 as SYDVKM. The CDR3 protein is CASLWGGNEAFF. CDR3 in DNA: TGTGCCAGCCTCTGGGGGGGCAATGAAGCTTTCTTT. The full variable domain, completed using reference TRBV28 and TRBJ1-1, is DVKVTQSSRYLVKRTGEKVFLECVQDMDHENMFWYRQDPGLGLRLIYFSYDVKMKEKGDIPEGYSVSREKKERFSLILESASTNQTSMYLCASLWGGNEAFFGQGTRLTVV.

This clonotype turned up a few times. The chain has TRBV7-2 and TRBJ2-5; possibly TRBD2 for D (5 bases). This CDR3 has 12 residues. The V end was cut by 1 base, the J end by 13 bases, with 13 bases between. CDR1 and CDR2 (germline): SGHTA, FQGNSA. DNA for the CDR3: TGTGCCAGCAGCTTAGAGCTCCCGCGGGCGTACTTC. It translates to CASSLELPRAYF.

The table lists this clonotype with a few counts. The CDR3 coding sequence is TGTGCCAGCACCCCCCGGACTGGATCCTCCTACAATGAGCAGTTCTTC. Amino acids: CASTPRTGSSYNEQFF. This chain uses TRBV7-9 with TRBJ2-1; TRBD2 might be the D (5 bases). Germline loops: CDR1 SEHNR, CDR2 FQNEAQ (reference sequence). The CDR3 contains 16 residues. V was cut by 7 bases and J by 0 bases, with 16 bases left in between.

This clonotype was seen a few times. This CDR3 reads CASSQEIGPHTEAFF. Written as DNA, the CDR3 is TGTGCCAGCAGCCAAGAGATTGGCCCACACACTGAAGCTTTCTTT. This chain connects TRBV4-2 to TRBJ1-1; D is undetermined. Trimming stripped 0 bases from V and 3 bases from J, with 11 bases between. This CDR3 is built from 15 residues. Germline-derived CDR1 and CDR2 are LGHNA and YNFKEQ.

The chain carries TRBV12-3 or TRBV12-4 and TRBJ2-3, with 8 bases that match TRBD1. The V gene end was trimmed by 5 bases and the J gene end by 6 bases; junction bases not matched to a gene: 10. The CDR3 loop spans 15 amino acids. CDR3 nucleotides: TGTGCCAGCAGTCCCCAGGGGGCATTAGGGGATACGCAGTATTTT. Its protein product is CASSPQGALGDTQYF.

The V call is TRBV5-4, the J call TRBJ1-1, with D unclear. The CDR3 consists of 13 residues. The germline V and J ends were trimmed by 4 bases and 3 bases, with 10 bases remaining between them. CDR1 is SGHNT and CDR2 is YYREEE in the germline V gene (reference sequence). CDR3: CASSPAIYTEAFF. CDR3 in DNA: TGTGCCAGCAGCCCGGCGATATACACTGAAGCTTTCTTT.

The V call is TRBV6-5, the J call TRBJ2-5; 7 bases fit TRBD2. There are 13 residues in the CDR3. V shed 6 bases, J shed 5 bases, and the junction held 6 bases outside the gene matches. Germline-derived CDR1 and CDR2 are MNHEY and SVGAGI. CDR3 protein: CASRESGDETQYF. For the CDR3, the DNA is TGTGCCAGCAGGGAAAGCGGGGACGAGACCCAGTACTTC.

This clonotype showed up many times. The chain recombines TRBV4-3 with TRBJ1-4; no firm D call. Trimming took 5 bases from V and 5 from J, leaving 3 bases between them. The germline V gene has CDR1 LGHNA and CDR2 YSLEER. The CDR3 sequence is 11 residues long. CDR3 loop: CASSINEKLFF. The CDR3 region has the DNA TGCGCCAGCAGCATAAATGAAAAACTGTTTTTT.